What follows are 10 T cell receptor beta chains derived from one specimen sequenced in a study of brain T cells in children with intractable seizures. Time point denoted: blood from clinic visit 5 months post-surgery; TSC patient then seizure free. Libraries were prepared by immunoSEQ multiplex PCR; TCRdb keeps only in-frame clonotypes and omits some of them. The sample carries hundreds of thousands of clones, approximately 93% recorded once. The sequencing used peripheral blood, collected approximately 5 months after surgery. These receptors all come from a boy younger than two with tuberous sclerosis and intractable seizures.

The sample holds one count of this clone. In DNA form, the CDR3 reads TGTGCCAGCAGTTATGCGCGACACACTGAAGCTTTCTTT. Translated, it gives CASSYARHTEAFF. This chain connects TRBV6-5 to TRBJ1-1; no firm D call. The V and J ends lost 3 bases and 3 bases respectively, with 8 bases between them. Germline assignment: CDR1 MNHEY and CDR2 SVGAGI. The CDR3 contains 13 residues.

This chain joins TRBV29-1 and TRBJ1-3; perhaps TRBD1 as D (5 bases). CDR3 length equals 14 residues. V gave up 3 bases and J gave up 0 bases, with 9 bases separating them. Germline CDR1 and CDR2: SQVTM and ANQGSEA. The DNA of the CDR3 is TGCAGCGTTGACCCCGGGGGCTCTGGAAACACCATATATTTT. Translating it yields CSVDPGGSGNTIYF.

The J gene is TRBJ1-1, the V gene TRBV30, with D possibly being TRBD1 (6 bases). The V end lost 5 bases, the J end lost 0 bases, and 10 bases lay between the germline ends. This CDR3 region has 13 residues. The germline V gene has CDR1 GTSNPN and CDR2 SVGIG (reference sequence). CDR3 protein: CAWGQGMNTEAFF. The CDR3 DNA sequence: TGTGCCTGGGGTCAGGGGATGAACACTGAAGCTTTCTTT.

This rearrangement joins TRBV5-1 to TRBJ2-3; no clear D gene. Germline CDR1 reads SGHRS; CDR2 reads YFSETQ. V was pared by 3 bases and J by 4 bases, with 12 bases between. The CDR3 totals 14 residues. The CDR3 nucleotides are TGCGCCAGCAGCTCTACATATGCTTCAGATACGCAGTATTTT. Its translation is CASSSTYASDTQYF.

The rearrangement uses TRBV28 and TRBJ2-1; 8 nucleotides match TRBD2. CDR3 length: 18 residues. The junction had 20 bases not matched to a gene; V was cut back by 6 bases and J by 7 bases. Germline loops: CDR1 MDHEN, CDR2 SYDVKM. CDR3: CASSIQLPSAGAVNEQFF. The CDR3 coding sequence is TGTGCCAGCAGCATACAGCTCCCCTCAGCGGGAGCGGTGAATGAGCAGTTCTTC.

The V gene is TRBV5-1, the J gene TRBJ1-5; the D is unclear. Germline V gene sequence: CDR1 SGHRS, CDR2 YFSETQ. V was cut by 2 bases and J by 2 bases, with 8 bases left in between. The length of the CDR3 is 14 residues. For the CDR3, the DNA is TGCGCCAGCAGCTTACACGAGGGCAATCAGCCCCAGCATTTT. It encodes CASSLHEGNQPQHF.

This clone was recorded only once. J is TRBJ2-7 and V is TRBV30, with D possibly TRBD1 on 6 matching bases. V lost 3 bases to trimming and J lost 0 bases, with 15 bases between them. Germline CDR1 is GTSNPN and CDR2 is SVGIG (reference sequence). The CDR3 consists of 15 residues. The CDR3 DNA follows: TGTGCCTGGAGCGAACCGGACAGACCCTCCTACGAGCAGTACTTC. This gives the protein CAWSEPDRPSYEQYF.

V and J are TRBV5-6 and TRBJ1-5, with TRBD1 matching over 8 bases. Germline V lookup: CDR1 SGHDT, CDR2 YYEEEE. Trimming took 0 bases from V and 4 from J; bases not matched to a gene: 6. The length of the CDR3 is 16 residues. This chain's CDR3 is CASSLAGRGRNQPQHF. The CDR3, as DNA: TGTGCCAGCAGCTTGGCGGGCAGGGGGCGGAATCAGCCCCAGCATTTT.

The sample holds one count of this clone. The V gene is TRBV5-1, the J gene TRBJ1-3; TRBD1 aligns across 8 bases. Germline V gene data show CDR1 as SGHRS and CDR2 as YFSETQ. J gave up 1 base and V 4 bases, and 4 bases lay outside the gene matches. The CDR3 length is 15 residues. DNA for the CDR3: TGCGCCAGCAGCCTAGGGACAGGTTCTGGAAACACCATATATTTT. This codes for CASSLGTGSGNTIYF.

The rearrangement joins TRBV18 to TRBJ1-3; D call uncertain. Trimming removed 0 bases from V and 0 bases from J, with 9 bases in between. CDR3 size: 16 residues. Germline CDR1 is KGHSH and CDR2 is LQKENI. CDR3 in amino acids: CASSPPSGISGNTIYF. The CDR3 nucleotides read TGTGCCAGCTCACCACCGAGCGGTATCTCTGGAAACACCATATATTTT.